This TCR beta chain was documented in a study of blood T cell repertoires in COVID-19. Study overall: Researchers got acute and convalescent COVID-19 samples from the United States, Italy and Spain.

This study enrolled people aged about 18 to 100 from approximately 24 US geographic areas. Cohort 3 donors counted as recovered after two negative PCRs, clearance, or resolved symptoms. As originally analysed: For nucleated cells, counts were estimated from reference gene primer amplification. Sequenced by immunoSEQ multiplex PCR; TCRdb stores in-frame clones only, minus some. V and J calls and clone size follow that table, whereas D and trimming were derived from the DNA. This sample yields hundreds of thousands of clones, of which roughly 89% are seen a single time; roughly a tenth belongs to the top ten. This clone was counted a single time. The specimen sequenced was PBMCs or T cells enriched from blood (not recorded which). The origin of this receptor is a woman between 25 and 40 years old who had recovered from COVID-19.

The CDR3 bases are TGCGCCAGCAGCCAAAGAACAGGGTCCGGGGAGCTGTTTTTT. This gives the protein CASSQRTGSGELFF. The chain carries TRBV4-1 and TRBJ2-2; a possible D gene is TRBD1 (6 bases). V lost 2 bases and J 6 bases, leaving 10 bases between the germline ends. The CDR3 length is 14 residues. Germline values: CDR1 MGHRA, CDR2 YSYEKL.